A selection of T cell receptor beta chains follows, all from one sample in a study of blood T cells in healthy people across ages. TCRdb reprocessed the 5' RACE reads via MiXCR and lists one record per CDR3 protein. The sample holds around 870,000 distinct CDR3 sequences, less than 35% seen once. Source material: blood. The receptors come from a woman older than 75 in good health. Each CDR3 is given with its conserved first and last residue. Fields, in order: clone size, J gene, V gene, D gene, CDR3 protein, CDR3 DNA. D genes are given only for firm matches. Clone size is shown for a subset of rows, as once, few, many or a class of expanded clone.

size: few; J: TRBJ1-4; V: TRBV20-1; D: NA; CDR3: CSASSRLWGDEKLFF; DNA: TGCAGTGCTAGCTCTCGTCTGTGGGGTGATGAAAAACTGTTTTTT
size: NA; J: TRBJ2-1; V: TRBV10-3; D: TRBD1; CDR3: CAISESTGAGGEQFF; DNA: TGTGCCATCAGTGAGTCGACCGGGGCAGGGGGTGAGCAGTTCTTC
size: NA; J: TRBJ2-3; V: TRBV7-2; D: TRBD1; CDR3: CASSVGQAMSTDTQYF; DNA: TGTGCCAGCAGCGTGGGACAGGCGATGAGCACAGATACGCAGTATTTT
size: NA; J: TRBJ2-1; V: TRBV6-2/TRBV6-3; D: TRBD2; CDR3: CASSYGGGRTYNEQFF; DNA: TGTGCCAGCAGTTACGGGGGGGGAAGAACCTACAATGAGCAGTTCTTC
size: few; J: TRBJ1-6; V: TRBV2; D: NA; CDR3: CASRYRQSPSPLHF; DNA: TGTGCCAGCAGATATAGGCAGAGCCCTTCACCCCTCCACTTT
size: many; J: TRBJ1-2; V: TRBV15; D: NA; CDR3: CATSRELQVNYGYTF; DNA: TGTGCCACCAGCAGAGAGTTACAGGTCAACTATGGCTACACCTTC
size: NA; J: TRBJ2-7; V: TRBV6-7; D: TRBD1; CDR3: CASTRQGVAYEQYF; DNA: TGTGCCAGCACCAGACAGGGGGTCGCCTACGAGCAGTACTTC
size: many; J: TRBJ1-1; V: TRBV12-3/TRBV12-4; D: TRBD1; CDR3: CASNDRGWTEAFF; DNA: TGTGCCAGCAATGACAGGGGGTGGACTGAAGCTTTCTTT
size: many; J: TRBJ2-5; V: TRBV6-5; D: NA; CDR3: CASSYSVKGVETQYF; DNA: TGTGCCAGCAGTTACTCCGTGAAGGGAGTGGAGACCCAGTACTTC
size: many; J: TRBJ2-4; V: TRBV29-1; D: TRBD2; CDR3: CSVGGGAKNIQYF; DNA: TGCAGCGTGGGGGGGGGAGCCAAAAACATTCAGTACTTC
size: many; J: TRBJ2-4; V: TRBV12-3/TRBV12-4; D: TRBD1; CDR3: CASSLRTGAKNIQYF; DNA: TGTGCCAGCAGTCTGCGGACAGGAGCCAAAAACATTCAGTACTTC
size: NA; J: TRBJ2-3; V: TRBV12-3/TRBV12-4; D: TRBD1; CDR3: CASRRDRGRADTQYF; DNA: TGTGCCAGCAGACGGGACAGGGGGCGCGCAGATACGCAGTATTTT
size: many; J: TRBJ1-1; V: TRBV29-1; D: NA; CDR3: CSAVPGDTEAFF; DNA: TGCAGCGCTGTCCCCGGGGACACTGAAGCTTTCTTT
size: many; J: TRBJ2-7; V: TRBV7-2; D: NA; CDR3: CASSPSRWEQYF; DNA: TGTGCCAGCAGCCCTAGCCGTTGGGAGCAGTACTTC
size: NA; J: TRBJ2-5; V: TRBV7-2; D: TRBD1; CDR3: CASRLTGGSETQYF; DNA: TGTGCCAGCAGACTGACAGGGGGGAGTGAGACCCAGTACTTC
size: few; J: TRBJ2-2; V: TRBV15; D: NA; CDR3: CAASRDRGGSTGELFF; DNA: TGTGCCGCCAGCAGAGATAGGGGAGGTAGCACCGGGGAGCTGTTTTTT
size: many; J: TRBJ2-7; V: TRBV2; D: NA; CDR3: CASSVRGEGEQYF; DNA: TGTGCCAGCAGTGTTCGTGGGGAAGGAGAGCAGTACTTC
size: NA; J: TRBJ2-1; V: TRBV2; D: TRBD1; CDR3: CGSSRDRGNEQFF; DNA: TGTGGCAGCAGTCGGGACAGGGGGAATGAGCAGTTCTTC
size: many; J: TRBJ1-6; V: TRBV5-5; D: NA; CDR3: CASSLELLNSPLHF; DNA: TGTGCCAGCAGCCTCGAGTTGCTCAATTCACCCCTCCACTTT
size: NA; J: TRBJ2-3; V: TRBV11-2; D: NA; CDR3: CASSYSTGALDTQYF; DNA: TGTGCCAGCAGTTACTCGACAGGAGCGTTGGATACGCAGTATTTT
size: many; J: TRBJ2-1; V: TRBV2; D: TRBD1; CDR3: CASSEAGQGFYNEQFF; DNA: TGTGCCAGCAGTGAAGCGGGACAGGGGTTCTACAATGAGCAGTTCTTC
size: many; J: TRBJ2-3; V: TRBV7-2; D: NA; CDR3: CASSFGGRYTDTQYF; DNA: TGTGCCAGCAGCTTTGGGGGGCGGTACACAGATACGCAGTATTTT
size: many; J: TRBJ1-1; V: TRBV5-1; D: NA; CDR3: CASKWGGASEAFF; DNA: TGCGCCAGCAAGTGGGGGGGCGCCTCTGAAGCTTTCTTT
size: NA; J: TRBJ2-7; V: TRBV7-9; D: TRBD1; CDR3: CASSLRDRLDEQYF; DNA: TGTGCCAGCAGCTTAAGGGACAGATTGGACGAGCAGTACTTC
size: many; J: TRBJ1-6; V: TRBV7-9; D: NA; CDR3: CASSPRDGNNSPLHF; DNA: TGTGCCAGCAGCCCAAGGGACGGGAATAATTCACCCCTCCACTTT
size: NA; J: TRBJ2-1; V: TRBV28; D: NA; CDR3: CASSVLQGFYNEQFF; DNA: TGTGCCAGCAGTGTCCTACAGGGCTTTTACAATGAGCAGTTCTTC
size: many; J: TRBJ2-1; V: TRBV7-2; D: NA; CDR3: CASSRDPGASKYNEQFF; DNA: TGTGCCAGCAGCAGAGATCCTGGGGCATCCAAATACAATGAGCAGTTCTTC
size: NA; J: TRBJ2-7; V: TRBV10-3; D: TRBD2; CDR3: CAISEEGLAGYEQYF; DNA: TGTGCCATCAGTGAGGAGGGACTAGCGGGCTACGAGCAGTACTTC
size: many; J: TRBJ2-3; V: TRBV7-9; D: TRBD1; CDR3: CASSFRTGDTDTQYF; DNA: TGTGCCAGCAGCTTTCGGACAGGAGACACAGATACGCAGTATTTT
size: NA; J: TRBJ2-3; V: TRBV12-3/TRBV12-4; D: NA; CDR3: CASRGRADAQYF; DNA: TGTGCCAGCAGAGGGAGAGCAGATGCGCAGTATTTT
size: NA; J: TRBJ2-7; V: TRBV20-1; D: NA; CDR3: CSASVGGGISEQYF; DNA: TGCAGTGCTAGCGTGGGTGGGGGGATCTCCGAGCAGTACTTC
size: NA; J: TRBJ2-3; V: TRBV12-3/TRBV12-4; D: NA; CDR3: CASTRALSTTDTQYF; DNA: TGTGCCAGCACCCGGGCCCTGAGTACCACAGATACGCAGTATTTT
size: NA; J: TRBJ2-5; V: TRBV18; D: TRBD1; CDR3: CVSSLNRGQETQYF; DNA: TGTGTCAGCTCACTAAACAGGGGGCAAGAGACCCAGTACTTC
size: once; J: TRBJ1-5; V: TRBV12-3/TRBV12-4; D: TRBD1; CDR3: CASSYLTGAKSNQPQHF; DNA: TGTGCCAGCAGTTACCTGACAGGGGCGAAAAGCAATCAGCCCCAGCATTTT
size: many; J: TRBJ1-5; V: TRBV6-2/TRBV6-3; D: TRBD1; CDR3: CASSYSTRTGLKVQPQHF; DNA: TGTGCCAGCAGTTACTCCACGAGGACAGGGTTGAAGGTTCAGCCCCAGCATTTT
size: NA; J: TRBJ2-5; V: TRBV28; D: NA; CDR3: CASSPGGTGCNEQYF; DNA: TGTGCCAGCAGTCCCGGGGGCACAGGGTGCAATGAGCAGTACTTC
size: many; J: TRBJ2-7; V: TRBV6-2/TRBV6-3; D: TRBD1; CDR3: CASSYTRDRVLEQYF; DNA: TGTGCCAGCAGTTACACCCGGGACAGGGTTCTCGAGCAGTACTTC
size: NA; J: TRBJ2-5; V: TRBV7-9; D: NA; CDR3: CASSFRLRGREETQYF; DNA: TGTGCCAGCAGCTTTAGACTGAGAGGGAGAGAAGAGACCCAGTACTTC
size: many; J: TRBJ2-6; V: TRBV6-2/TRBV6-3; D: TRBD1; CDR3: CASSKMEQGAHWANVLTF; DNA: TGTGCCAGCAGCAAGATGGAACAGGGGGCCCACTGGGCCAACGTCCTGACTTTC
size: few; J: TRBJ1-4; V: TRBV9; D: NA; CDR3: CASSVVEGTNEKLFF; DNA: TGTGCCAGCAGCGTAGTTGAGGGAACTAATGAAAAACTGTTTTTT
size: few; J: TRBJ1-2; V: TRBV7-9; D: TRBD1; CDR3: CASTGQEYGYTF; DNA: TGTGCCAGCACCGGACAGGAGTATGGCTACACCTTC
size: NA; J: TRBJ1-2; V: TRBV7-2; D: TRBD1; CDR3: CASSLNPGQGGGYTF; DNA: TGTGCCAGCAGCCTAAACCCGGGACAGGGCGGTGGCTACACCTTC
size: NA; J: TRBJ2-2; V: TRBV12-3/TRBV12-4; D: NA; CDR3: CASSPARGTGELFF; DNA: TGTGCCAGCAGTCCCGCTAGGGGCACCGGGGAGCTGTTTTTT
size: many; J: TRBJ2-1; V: TRBV20-1; D: TRBD2; CDR3: CSARDPAGTNNEQFF; DNA: TGCAGTGCTCGGGACCCAGCGGGGACTAACAATGAGCAGTTCTTC